This is a list of T cell receptor beta chains from one sample in a study of blood T cell repertoires in COVID-19. Sequencing used immunoSEQ multiplex PCR; TCRdb keeps in-frame clones, though not all of them. The sample has 300,000 to 350,000 clones; 70% to 90% are singletons. The specimen was PBMCs or T cells enriched from blood (not recorded which). These receptors came from a man aged 25-45 years who had recovered from COVID-19. CDR3s include the opening cysteine and the closing phenylalanine or tryptophan. The order of the fields is clone size, V gene, J gene, D gene, CDR3 protein, CDR3 DNA. The D gene is left open where the match is weak. Size values are once, few and many counts, or a class for expanded clones, and some rows have none.

abundance: few; v_gene: TRBV29-1; j_gene: TRBJ1-5; d_gene: .; CDR3aa: CSVGEGFSNQPQHF; CDR3nt: TGCAGCGTTGGTGAGGGCTTTAGCAATCAGCCCCAGCATTTT
abundance: .; v_gene: TRBV5-6; j_gene: TRBJ1-4; d_gene: .; CDR3aa: CASSFQTTNEKLFF; CDR3nt: TGTGCCAGCAGCTTTCAGACAACTAATGAAAAACTGTTTTTT
abundance: .; v_gene: TRBV25-1; j_gene: TRBJ2-3; d_gene: .; CDR3aa: CASSESSGRGKTDTQYF; CDR3nt: TGTGCCAGCAGTGAATCCTCTGGGAGGGGGAAGACAGATACGCAGTATTTT
abundance: .; v_gene: TRBV7-9; j_gene: TRBJ2-7; d_gene: .; CDR3aa: CASSRDNSYEQYF; CDR3nt: TGTGCCAGCAGCAGGGACAACTCCTACGAGCAGTACTTC
abundance: once; v_gene: TRBV4-2; j_gene: TRBJ1-5; d_gene: .; CDR3aa: CASSQGWTRTDLRNQPQHF; CDR3nt: TGTGCCAGCAGCCAAGGGTGGACCCGGACAGACCTAAGGAATCAGCCCCAGCATTTT
abundance: .; v_gene: TRBV9; j_gene: TRBJ1-1; d_gene: TRBD1; CDR3aa: CASSVTGVADTEAFF; CDR3nt: TGTGCCAGCAGCGTAACAGGGGTGGCGGATACTGAAGCTTTCTTT
abundance: .; v_gene: TRBV7-2; j_gene: TRBJ1-2; d_gene: TRBD1; CDR3aa: CASSLGMTGFGYGYTF; CDR3nt: TGTGCCAGCAGCTTAGGGATGACAGGGTTCGGCTATGGCTACACCTTC
abundance: .; v_gene: TRBV2; j_gene: TRBJ1-3; d_gene: TRBD1; CDR3aa: CASSSDRGTGNTIYF; CDR3nt: TGTGCCAGCAGCTCTGACAGGGGCACTGGAAACACCATATATTTT
abundance: few; v_gene: TRBV5-1; j_gene: TRBJ1-6; d_gene: .; CDR3aa: CASSPGEPRSPLHF; CDR3nt: TGCGCCAGCAGCCCTGGGGAGCCCCGGTCACCCCTCCACTTT
abundance: .; v_gene: TRBV14; j_gene: TRBJ1-6; d_gene: .; CDR3aa: CASSATWNSPLHF; CDR3nt: TGTGCCAGCAGCGCAACATGGAATTCACCCCTCCACTTT
abundance: .; v_gene: TRBV6-1; j_gene: TRBJ1-5; d_gene: TRBD1; CDR3aa: CASSEGTGFNQPQHF; CDR3nt: TGTGCCAGCAGTGAAGGGACAGGGTTTAATCAGCCCCAGCATTTT
abundance: once; v_gene: TRBV11-3; j_gene: TRBJ2-1; d_gene: TRBD2; CDR3aa: CASSGGVSHNEQFF; CDR3nt: TGTGCCAGCAGCGGGGGGGTCTCTCACAATGAGCAGTTCTTC
abundance: .; v_gene: TRBV5-1; j_gene: TRBJ1-4; d_gene: TRBD1; CDR3aa: CASSVRTGEGRKLFF; CDR3nt: TGCGCCAGCAGCGTACGGACAGGGGAAGGAAGGAAACTGTTTTTT
abundance: .; v_gene: TRBV5-1; j_gene: TRBJ1-2; d_gene: .; CDR3aa: CASSLRGRANGDGYTF; CDR3nt: TGCGCCAGCAGCTTGAGAGGCAGGGCGAATGGGGATGGCTACACCTTC
abundance: once; v_gene: TRBV5-1; j_gene: TRBJ1-1; d_gene: .; CDR3aa: CASSYGQPETEAFF; CDR3nt: TGCGCCAGCAGCTACGGACAGCCCGAAACTGAAGCTTTCTTT
abundance: .; v_gene: TRBV19; j_gene: TRBJ1-4; d_gene: .; CDR3aa: CASSLGVATNEKLFF; CDR3nt: TGTGCCAGTAGTCTCGGAGTTGCAACTAATGAAAAACTGTTTTTT
abundance: few; v_gene: TRBV2; j_gene: TRBJ1-2; d_gene: .; CDR3aa: CASSEGNPRYGYTF; CDR3nt: TGTGCCAGCAGTGAAGGCAATCCCCGGTATGGCTACACCTTC
abundance: .; v_gene: TRBV11-2; j_gene: TRBJ1-3; d_gene: .; CDR3aa: CASSLVRRNTGNTIYF; CDR3nt: TGTGCCAGCAGCTTAGTTCGGCGGAACACTGGAAACACCATATATTTT
abundance: .; v_gene: TRBV7-9; j_gene: TRBJ2-1; d_gene: .; CDR3aa: CASSLTVSSDEQFF; CDR3nt: TGTGCCAGCAGTTTGACAGTGTCAAGCGATGAGCAGTTCTTC
abundance: .; v_gene: TRBV28; j_gene: TRBJ2-7; d_gene: .; CDR3aa: CASSSGQSYEQYF; CDR3nt: TGTGCCAGCAGTTCGGGACAAAGCTACGAGCAGTACTTC
abundance: .; v_gene: TRBV15; j_gene: TRBJ2-1; d_gene: TRBD2; CDR3aa: CATSRASGSSYNEQFF; CDR3nt: TGTGCCACCAGCAGGGCTAGCGGGAGCTCCTACAATGAGCAGTTCTTC
abundance: .; v_gene: TRBV11-2; j_gene: TRBJ2-1; d_gene: TRBD2; CDR3aa: CASSSLIAGGHGEQFF; CDR3nt: TGTGCCAGCAGCTCATTAATAGCGGGGGGGCATGGTGAGCAGTTCTTC
abundance: .; v_gene: TRBV6-2/TRBV6-3; j_gene: TRBJ2-5; d_gene: TRBD2; CDR3aa: CASSYSQTSGGQETQYF; CDR3nt: TGTGCCAGCAGTTACTCACAGACTAGCGGGGGTCAAGAGACCCAGTACTTC
abundance: .; v_gene: TRBV19; j_gene: TRBJ1-5; d_gene: TRBD1; CDR3aa: CASSAPGGVQPQHF; CDR3nt: TGTGCCAGTAGTGCTCCAGGGGGTGTTCAGCCCCAGCATTTT
abundance: .; v_gene: TRBV27; j_gene: TRBJ1-6; d_gene: .; CDR3aa: CASRDSNSAPLHF; CDR3nt: TGTGCCAGCAGGGACAGTAACTCAGCACCCCTCCACTTT
abundance: .; v_gene: TRBV20-1; j_gene: TRBJ1-2; d_gene: TRBD1; CDR3aa: CRATGTGGYTF; CDR3nt: TGCAGAGCAACCGGGACAGGGGGCTACACCTTC
abundance: .; v_gene: TRBV11-2; j_gene: TRBJ1-5; d_gene: TRBD1; CDR3aa: CASSLDRGRNQPQHF; CDR3nt: TGTGCCAGCAGCCTAGACAGGGGGCGCAATCAGCCCCAGCATTTT
abundance: .; v_gene: TRBV4-3; j_gene: TRBJ1-6; d_gene: TRBD1; CDR3aa: CASSQGIQGFNSPLHF; CDR3nt: TGCGCCAGCAGCCAGGGGATACAGGGGTTCAATTCACCCCTCCACTTT